This T cell receptor beta chain is drawn from a study of T cell changes during pregnancy in multiple sclerosis. This table comes from immunoSEQ multiplex PCR, and its TCRdb copy is limited to in-frame clones, with some not included. Here the sample spans around 130,000 clones, approximately 94% being singletons. Trimming removed 3 bases from V and 0 bases from J; junction bases left unmatched: 4. CDR1 and CDR2 (germline): KGHSH, LQKENI. The CDR3 covers 16 residues. Here the sequenced sample was peripheral blood, taken before pregnancy. This clonotype was sampled from a female donor with multiple sclerosis, enrolled in a pregnancy study. The chain joins TRBV18 to TRBJ2-1, with 8 bases identical to TRBD1. This CDR3 is CASSPKTGVSYNEQFF. The CDR3 DNA is TGTGCCAGCTCACCGAAGACAGGGGTCTCCTACAATGAGCAGTTCTTC.